A selection of T cell receptor beta chains follows, all from one sample in a study of blood T cell repertoires in COVID-19. Clones were read by immunoSEQ multiplex PCR, and TCRdb kept only the in-frame ones, dropping some. The sample includes around 260,000 clones, around 85% of them seen just once. The sequencing input was PBMCs or T cells enriched from blood (not recorded which). The source of these receptors is a woman in her twenties or thirties who had recovered from COVID-19. Each CDR3 is given with its conserved first and last residue. D genes are given only for firm matches. Part of the rows lack a size; the others show once, few, many or a class for expanded clones.

>-|-|13|TRBV9|TRBJ1-2
CASSEGRGNGYTF
TGTGCCAGCAGCGAAGGCAGGGGTAATGGCTACACCTTC
>-|-|13|TRBV2|TRBJ1-1
CASSALRDTEAFF
TGTGCCAGCAGTGCCCTCCGGGACACTGAAGCTTTCTTT
>-|TRBD1|14|TRBV30|TRBJ1-2
CAYHTTGRYYGYTF
TGTGCCTATCATACGACAGGGAGATACTATGGCTACACCTTC
>-|-|12|TRBV27|TRBJ1-1
CASRRMNTEAFF
TGTGCCAGCAGGAGAATGAACACTGAAGCTTTCTTT
>-|TRBD2|14|TRBV6-5|TRBJ2-2
CASKREEYTGELFF
TGTGCCAGCAAGCGGGAGGAATACACCGGGGAGCTGTTTTTT
>once|-|17|TRBV27|TRBJ1-3
CASSWDRDSSSGNTIYF
TGTGCCAGCAGTTGGGATCGCGACAGCTCCTCTGGAAACACCATATATTTT
>-|TRBD1|14|TRBV25-1|TRBJ2-7
CASSGGTGYYEQYF
TGTGCCAGCAGTGGGGGGACAGGGTATTACGAGCAGTACTTC
>-|-|12|TRBV5-1|TRBJ2-7
CASSLSGKEQYF
TGCGCCAGCAGCTTGTCGGGGAAGGAGCAGTACTTC
>-|TRBD1|15|TRBV6-6|TRBJ1-5
CASSYTGQGNQPQHF
TGTGCCAGCAGTTACACCGGACAGGGCAATCAGCCCCAGCATTTT
>-|-|15|TRBV30|TRBJ1-6
CAGRVTSSYNSPLHF
TGTGCCGGGCGGGTTACTAGCTCCTATAATTCACCCCTCCACTTT
>-|-|15|TRBV3-1/TRBV3-2|TRBJ1-1
CASSQEQGWVTEAFF
TGTGCCAGCAGCCAAGAACAGGGTTGGGTCACTGAAGCTTTCTTT